The 15 T cell receptor beta chains below come from one sample, sequenced in a study of Graves' ophthalmopathy and Graves' hyperthyroidism (dated by TCRdb to 2016 to 2018). This sample was sequenced with an Illumina HiSeq 2000. For repertoire sequencing, the TCR beta CDR3 regions were amplified from RNA transcripts. HTBI primers and the Qiagen OneStep RT-PCR kit were used in a first-round RT-PCR, which was followed by a second-round multiplex PCR, size selection and purification. Clones were called with MiXCR by TCRdb after fastp trimmed the public reads at Q25, and only in-frame beta chains were retained. One record per CDR3 amino acid sequence lists the most common genes and DNA. The sample contains 240,000 or so distinct CDR3 sequences, less than 55% of them found a single time. The ten top clones hold around half of the sample. Sequencing was carried out using peripheral blood. These receptors were collected from an adult man with Graves' ophthalmopathy.

This rearrangement joins TRBV2 to TRBJ1-2, with 8 bases that match TRBD1. This CDR3 region has 15 residues. V lost 4 bases and J lost 0; bases outside the gene matches: 4. Germline assignment: CDR1 SNHLY and CDR2 FYNNEI. CDR3 nucleotide sequence: TGTGCCAGCAGTGGGACACAGGGGGCTAACTATGGCTACACCTTC. It codes for CASSGTQGANYGYTF.

Note on this clonotype: A read error may account for a junction end that differs from germline. This chain links TRBV9 with TRBJ2-5; D might be TRBD2 (6 bases). Looked up from germline, CDR1 is SGDLS and CDR2 is YYNGEE. The CDR3 extends over 16 amino acids. The CDR3 DNA sequence: TGCGCCAGCAGCTTGGGCCAGGGAGGTCCCCAAGAGACCCAGTACTTC. Its protein product is CASSLGQGGPQETQYF.

This clonotype was found a few times. The chain couples TRBV12-3 or TRBV12-4 to TRBJ2-2, with D unresolved. The CDR3 has 14 amino acids. V lost 1 base and J lost 1, with 4 bases in between. The CDR3 DNA sequence: TGTGCCAGCAGTTTAGGTGTGAACACCGGGGAGCTGTTTTTT. This gives the protein CASSLGVNTGELFF.

This clonotype was seen more than once but under ten times. The chain joins TRBV7-2 to TRBJ2-7; no clear D. This CDR3 region has 15 residues. CDR1 and CDR2 from the germline V gene are SGHTA and FQGNSA. V was trimmed by 2 bases and J by 4 bases, leaving 15 bases between them. The CDR3 loop is CASSLPPGVEYEQYF. In DNA, the CDR3 is TGTGCCAGCAGCTTACCCCCCGGAGTAGAATACGAGCAGTACTTC.

This clonotype was detected a few times. The chain combines TRBV9 with TRBJ1-1; unclear D gene. The V and J ends lost 0 bases and 0 bases respectively, with 12 bases between them. The CDR3 sequence is 16 residues long. Germline V gene lookup returns CDR1 SGDLS and CDR2 YYNGEE. This chain's CDR3 is CASSVGTGRLNTEAFF. The CDR3, as DNA: TGTGCCAGCAGCGTAGGTACCGGTAGGTTGAACACTGAAGCTTTCTTT.

In DNA form, the CDR3 reads TGTGCCAGCAGCTTAAGGCTGGGGTATCCACCTCTGGCCGCTGAAGCTTTCTTT. This translates into CASSLRLGYPPLAAEAFF. V gene TRBV7-3 combines with J gene TRBJ1-1, with D unresolved. The germline V and J ends were trimmed by 1 base and 6 bases, with 24 bases remaining between them. CDR3 length: 18 amino acids. CDR1 and CDR2 from the germline V gene are SGHTA and FQGTGA.

The chain couples TRBV10-3 to TRBJ1-2; 9 bases map to TRBD1. This CDR3 comprises 12 residues. Per germline, CDR1 ENHRY and CDR2 SYGVKD. V shed 10 bases, J shed 7 bases, and the junction held 7 bases outside the gene matches. CDR3 sequence reads: CASRDRVSGYTF. CDR3 nucleotide sequence: TGTGCCAGCAGGGACAGGGTCTCTGGCTACACCTTC.

The rearrangement uses TRBV25-1 and TRBJ1-1; the match to TRBD1 covers 11 bases. Germline V lookup: CDR1 MGHDK, CDR2 SYGVNS. V dropped 1 base and J dropped 3; count of bases not matched to a gene: 10. The CDR3 contains 18 residues. CDR3 coding DNA: TGTGCCAGCAGTGAATTAGTCGGGACAGGGGGAAAGGACACTGAAGCTTTCTTT. Translating gives CASSELVGTGGKDTEAFF.

This rearrangement joins TRBV7-8 to TRBJ2-5; D is perhaps TRBD1 (5 bases). V lost 4 bases, J lost 5 bases, and 11 bases lay in between. CDR3 size: 13 residues. Germline V gene lookup returns CDR1 SGHVS and CDR2 FQNEAQ. DNA for the CDR3: TGTGCCAGCAGCTCTCTATACAGGGAGACCCAGTACTTC. Translating gives CASSSLYRETQYF.

The chain has TRBV7-9 and TRBJ1-2, with 8 nucleotides matching TRBD1. The V and J ends lost 6 bases and 4 bases, in that order; junction bases with no gene match: 10. The CDR3 is made up of 15 amino acids. Per the germline V gene, CDR1 is SEHNR and CDR2 is FQNEAQ (reference sequence). CDR3 sequence (DNA): TGTGCCAGCAGACCTCAGACAGGGGTTCGCTATGGCTACACCTTC. Amino acid sequence: CASRPQTGVRYGYTF.

The sample holds a few counts of this clonotype. V is TRBV9 and J is TRBJ1-1; D not resolved. The V gene lost 4 bases and the J gene lost 4 bases, with 14 bases spanning the gap. The germline V gene encodes CDR1 SGDLS and CDR2 YYNGEE. CDR3 size: 14 residues. The CDR3 DNA reads TGTGCCAGCAGCCGAGACGGAGCAACCACTGAAGCTTTCTTT. Its protein is CASSRDGATTEAFF.

About this clonotype itself: Mismatch with germline at one junction end may stem from a read error. This chain uses TRBV5-8 with TRBJ1-1, with TRBD1 as a possible D gene (6 bases). The CDR3 length is 14 residues. Germline V gene lookup returns CDR1 SGHTS and CDR2 YDEGEE. This CDR3 is CVSSPQGLNVEAFF. The CDR3 region has the DNA TGTGTCAGCAGCCCGCAGGGGTTGAACGTTGAAGCTTTCTTT.

This CDR3 reads CASSLDKNQPQHF. CDR3 coding DNA: TGTGCCAGCAGCTTGGATAAAAATCAGCCCCAGCATTTT. This chain joins TRBV5-4 and TRBJ1-5; D remains unclear. V shed 0 bases and J shed 4 bases, with 5 bases lying between them. Germline values: CDR1 SGHNT, CDR2 YYREEE (reference sequence). The CDR3 is 13 amino acids.

The chain links TRBV7-9 to TRBJ1-3; D unresolved. CDR1 and CDR2 (germline): SEHNR, FQNEAQ (reference sequence). V was pared by 3 bases and J by 0 bases, with 9 bases between. The CDR3 covers 15 residues. This CDR3 is CASSLSAGSGNTIYF. The CDR3 DNA follows: TGTGCCAGCAGCTTGTCTGCGGGCTCTGGAAACACCATATATTTT.

V is TRBV15 and J is TRBJ1-2, with D possibly matching TRBD1 (6 bases). The CDR3 is 17 residues long. V was shortened by 5 bases and J by 2 bases, with 21 bases between the two germline ends. Looked up from germline, CDR1 is LNHNV and CDR2 is YYDKDF (reference sequence). The CDR3, as DNA: TGTGCCACCAGCCCGTCATCAGGCAACAGGGAGAACTATGGCTACACCTTC. Protein sequence: CATSPSSGNRENYGYTF.